This T cell receptor (beta chain) emerged from a study of Graves' ophthalmopathy and Graves' hyperthyroidism. This clonotype was detected many times. Investigators amplified TCR beta CDR3 regions from RNA transcripts. Scientists carried out first-round RT-PCR using HTBI primers and then a second-round multiplex PCR. TCRdb analysed the multiplex PCR reads with MiXCR anew, one entry per CDR3 protein. This sample has hundreds of thousands of distinct CDR3 sequences, with around 15% found just once. V shed 2 bases and J shed 0 bases, with 12 bases lying between them. The CDR3 length is 15 residues. CDR1 is SGDLS and CDR2 is YYNGEE in the germline V gene.

The chain carries TRBV9 and TRBJ2-7, with TRBD1 as a possible D gene (5 bases). The clonotype comes from a woman in her 30s with Graves' ophthalmopathy. Sequencing was carried out using blood. Here the CDR3 DNA reads TGTGCCAGCAGCGTCGGTTCAGGGCACTCCTACGAGCAGTACTTC. It encodes CASSVGSGHSYEQYF.